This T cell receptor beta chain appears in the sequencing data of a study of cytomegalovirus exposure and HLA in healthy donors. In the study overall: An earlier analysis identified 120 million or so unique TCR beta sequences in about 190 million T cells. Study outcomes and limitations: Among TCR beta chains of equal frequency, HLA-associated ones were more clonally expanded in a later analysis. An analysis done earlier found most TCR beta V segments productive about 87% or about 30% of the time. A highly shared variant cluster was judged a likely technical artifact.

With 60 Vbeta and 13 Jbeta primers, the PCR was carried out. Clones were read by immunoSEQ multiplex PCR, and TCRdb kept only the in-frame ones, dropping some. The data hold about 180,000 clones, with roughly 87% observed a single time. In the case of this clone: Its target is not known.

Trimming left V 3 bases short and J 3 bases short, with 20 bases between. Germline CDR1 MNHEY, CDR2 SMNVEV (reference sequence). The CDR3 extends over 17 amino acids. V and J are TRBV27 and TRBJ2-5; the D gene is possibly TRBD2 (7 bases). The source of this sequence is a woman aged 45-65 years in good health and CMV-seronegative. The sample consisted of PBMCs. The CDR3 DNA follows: TGTGCCAGCAGTTTTTTCGGTGTCGGGGGGCCGGAAGAGACCCAGTACTTC. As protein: CASSFFGVGGPEETQYF.